One T cell receptor (beta chain) is described in this entry. The data stem from a study of control samples from healthy donors and cancer patients. Generated by immunoSEQ multiplex PCR, the TCRdb table keeps only in-frame clones and is missing some. The profile shows about 79,000 clones, approximately 93% of them singletons. The sample taken for sequencing was PBMCs. This TCR was sampled from a woman in her thirties or forties with lung cancer.

This CDR3 reads CASSLGSGGIYEQYF. The DNA of the CDR3 is TGCGCCAGCAGCCTTGGGAGCGGGGGGATATACGAGCAGTACTTC. The chain combines TRBV4-1 with TRBJ2-7; 9 nucleotides agree with TRBD2. Germline assignment: CDR1 MGHRA and CDR2 YSYEKL. The V segment lost 4 bases and the J segment 4 bases; nucleotides outside the gene matches: 8. The length of the CDR3 is 15 residues.